The 29 T cell receptor beta chains in this list originate from one sample, sequenced in a study of blood T cell repertoires in COVID-19. The repertoire was sequenced with immunoSEQ multiplex PCR; TCRdb's copy has only in-frame clones and lacks some. In the table there are roughly 24,000 clones, less than 90% of which are singletons. Sequencing used peripheral blood. The receptors were gathered from a man between 65 and 80 years old with COVID-19, enrolled during active disease.

The genes are TRBV6-5 and TRBJ2-7; possible D gene TRBD1, 6 bases. Trimming removed 6 bases from V and 3 bases from J, with 15 bases in between. The CDR3 has 14 amino acids. Looked up from germline, CDR1 is MNHEY and CDR2 is SVGAGI. The CDR3: CASSPGTSYYEQYF. CDR3 sequence (DNA): TGTGCCAGCAGCCCCGGGACAAGCTACTACGAGCAGTACTTC.

This clone was recorded once. This sequence joins TRBV19 and TRBJ2-7; 9 bases line up with TRBD2. Germline V CDR1 and CDR2: LNHDA, SQIVND (reference sequence). Trimming cost V 4 bases and J 0 bases; bases outside gene matches: 4. This CDR3 has 15 residues. The CDR3, as DNA: TGTGCCAGTAGTACTAGCGGGACAAGCTCCTACGAGCAGTACTTC. It encodes CASSTSGTSSYEQYF. The entire variable domain, with the rest obtained from reference TRBV19 and TRBJ2-7, is as follows: DGGITQSPKYLFRKEGQNVTLSCEQNLNHDAMYWYRQDPGQGLRLIYYSQIVNDFQKGDIAEGYSVSREKKESFPLTVTSAQKNPTAFYLCASSTSGTSSYEQYFGPGTRLTVT.

The chain employs TRBV5-6 and TRBJ1-5, with D maybe TRBD1 (5 bases). V was clipped by 4 bases and J by 0 bases, with 17 bases between them. The germline V gene encodes CDR1 SGHDT and CDR2 YYEEEE. The CDR3 runs 17 residues. In DNA form, the CDR3 reads TGTGCCAGCAGCAGCGGGGGACGTATGAATAGCAATCAGCCCCAGCATTTT. Its translation is CASSSGGRMNSNQPQHF.

The chain is built from TRBV5-1 and TRBJ2-1; the match to TRBD1 covers 7 bases. V lost 3 bases, J lost 5 bases, and 2 bases stayed unmatched. The CDR3 extends over 13 amino acids. Per germline, CDR1 SGHRS and CDR2 YFSETQ. In DNA, the CDR3 is TGCGCCAGCAGCTGGGGACAGAACAATGAGCAGTTCTTC. It specifies CASSWGQNNEQFF.

The chain uses TRBV6-2 or TRBV6-3 and TRBJ2-1, with D tentatively TRBD2 (5 bases). The CDR3 totals 11 residues. Trimming cost V 6 bases and J 8 bases, with 8 bases left between them. Germline loops: CDR1 MNHEY, CDR2 SVGEGT. Here the CDR3 DNA reads TGTGCCAGCAGCCCCGGGGATGAGCAGTTCTTC. It encodes CASSPGDEQFF.

This clone was detected only a few times. The chain combines TRBV14 with TRBJ2-7; no clear D. V gave up 6 bases and J gave up 5 bases, with 8 bases separating them. This CDR3 is 11 amino acids long. Per germline, CDR1 SGHDN and CDR2 FVKESK. CDR3 sequence reads: CASSNRDEQYF. CDR3 DNA sequence: TGTGCCAGCAGTAACCGGGACGAGCAGTACTTC.

The V and J genes are TRBV5-1 and TRBJ2-7, with TRBD2 as a possible D gene (5 bases). This CDR3 region has 11 residues. V lost 4 bases to trimming and J lost 3 bases, with 5 bases between them. Germline V CDR1 and CDR2: SGHRS, YFSETQ. CDR3 in amino acids: CASSDYYEQYF. CDR3 sequence (DNA): TGCGCCAGCAGCGACTACTACGAGCAGTACTTC. Full variable domain (missing parts from reference TRBV5-1 and TRBJ2-7): KAGVTQTPRYLIKTRGQQVTLSCSPISGHRSVSWYQQTPGQGLQFLFEYFSETQRNKGNFPGRFSGRQFSNSRSEMNVSTLELGDSALYLCASSDYYEQYFGPGTRLTVT.

J is TRBJ2-6 and V is TRBV30, with D possibly TRBD2 on 5 matching bases. V gave up 2 bases and J gave up 0 bases, with 8 bases separating them. The CDR3 is 15 amino acids. Germline CDR1 and CDR2: GTSNPN and SVGIG (reference sequence). The CDR3 loop reads CAWSKRGSGANVLTF. DNA of the CDR3: TGTGCCTGGAGTAAACGGGGCTCTGGGGCCAACGTCCTGACTTTC.

CDR3: CASSPGPTAGELFF. The CDR3 nucleotides read TGTGCCAGCTCACCAGGGCCGACGGCCGGGGAGCTGTTTTTT. This rearrangement joins TRBV18 to TRBJ2-2, with D unclear. The CDR3 is 14 residues long. V was clipped by 2 bases and J by 6 bases, with 10 bases between them. CDR1 and CDR2 from the germline V gene are KGHSH and LQKENI. Using reference TRBV18 and TRBJ2-2 for the parts outside the CDR3, the full variable domain is NAGVMQNPRHLVRRRGQEARLRCSPMKGHSHVYWYRQLPEEGLKFMVYLQKENIIDESGMPKERFSAEFPKEGPSILRIQQVVRGDSAAYFCASSPGPTAGELFFGEGSRLTVL.

The V call is TRBV18, the J call TRBJ2-7; D remains unclear. Germline CDR1 KGHSH, CDR2 LQKENI. This CDR3 has 12 residues. Trimming took off 6 bases at V and 7 bases at J, with 13 bases between the two ends. The CDR3 sequence is CASSPGSSEQYF. The CDR3 nucleotides read TGTGCCAGCTCTCCCGGGTCTTCGGAGCAGTACTTC.

This chain connects TRBV12-3 or TRBV12-4 to TRBJ1-1, with 7 nucleotides matching TRBD1. The CDR3 length is 13 residues. J lost 5 bases, V lost 5 bases, and 5 bases had no gene match. The CDR3 DNA is TGTGCCAGCAGTCCGACAGGGAGGACTGAAGCTTTCTTT. This sequence encodes CASSPTGRTEAFF.

V and J are TRBV5-4 and TRBJ2-7, with 7 bases fitting TRBD2. The CDR3 covers 15 residues. Trimming removed 2 bases from V and 0 bases from J; junction bases left unmatched: 5. Germline V gene sequence: CDR1 SGHNT, CDR2 YYREEE (reference sequence). CDR3 DNA sequence: TGTGCCAGCAGCTTTAGTTCTAGCGGCTCCTACGAGCAGTACTTC. Residues: CASSFSSSGSYEQYF.

The chain employs TRBV6-5 and TRBJ1-2; maybe TRBD1 (6 bases). Germline V lookup: CDR1 MNHEY, CDR2 SVGAGI. The CDR3 has 14 amino acids. Trimming took off 7 bases at V and 3 bases at J, with 15 bases between the two ends. CDR3 sequence (DNA): TGTGCCAGCAAAGGACGGGACACCTACTATGGCTACACCTTC. It yields the protein CASKGRDTYYGYTF.

The chain couples TRBV18 to TRBJ2-5, with 7 positions matching TRBD1. CDR3 length: 14 residues. Per the germline V gene, CDR1 is KGHSH and CDR2 is LQKENI. Trimming removed 4 bases from V and 5 bases from J; junction bases left unmatched: 7. This CDR3 is CASSLQGLGETQYF. CDR3 bases: TGTGCCAGCTCACTACAGGGGCTAGGGGAGACCCAGTACTTC. The full variable domain, its missing parts supplied by reference TRBV18 and TRBJ2-5, is NAGVMQNPRHLVRRRGQEARLRCSPMKGHSHVYWYRQLPEEGLKFMVYLQKENIIDESGMPKERFSAEFPKEGPSILRIQQVVRGDSAAYFCASSLQGLGETQYFGPGTRLLVL.

The rearrangement joins TRBV6-6 to TRBJ1-1, with D uncertain. V lost 2 bases and J lost 0, with 7 bases in between. CDR1 is MNHNY and CDR2 is SVGAGI in the germline V gene (reference sequence). This CDR3 region has 14 residues. Here the CDR3 DNA reads TGTGCCAGCAGTTACGGCGGTATGAACACTGAAGCTTTCTTT. Translating gives CASSYGGMNTEAFF.

This chain joins TRBV28 and TRBJ2-7; 11 bases line up with TRBD1. The V gene end was trimmed by 6 bases and the J gene end by 4 bases; junction bases not matched to a gene: 11. CDR3 length: 16 residues. Per the germline V gene, CDR1 is MDHEN and CDR2 is SYDVKM. CDR3 sequence (DNA): TGTGCCAGCAGCCGCCCTCGGACAGGGGGCAGGTACGAGCAGTACTTC. This encodes CASSRPRTGGRYEQYF. Full variable domain (outside the CDR3, taken from reference TRBV28 and TRBJ2-7): DVKVTQSSRYLVKRTGEKVFLECVQDMDHENMFWYRQDPGLGLRLIYFSYDVKMKEKGDIPEGYSVSREKKERFSLILESASTNQTSMYLCASSRPRTGGRYEQYFGPGTRLTVT.

The chain carries TRBV7-9 and TRBJ1-1; D uncertain. V lost 2 bases to trimming and J lost 1 base, with 8 bases between them. Germline V gene sequence: CDR1 SEHNR, CDR2 FQNEAQ (reference sequence). This CDR3 has 14 residues. CDR3 sequence reads: CASSLNRGNTEAFF. The CDR3 DNA sequence: TGTGCCAGCAGCTTAAATCGGGGGAACACTGAAGCTTTCTTT.

The chain links TRBV7-9 to TRBJ2-7; TRBD1 is a possible D gene (6 bases). The V gene's germline CDR1 is SEHNR and CDR2 FQNEAQ (reference sequence). The CDR3 extends over 15 amino acids. V was cut by 4 bases and J by 5 bases, with 18 bases left in between. The CDR3 spells CASSSGHRVVNEQYF. In nucleotides, the CDR3 is TGTGCCAGCAGCTCCGGACACAGGGTAGTAAACGAGCAGTACTTC.

The chain has TRBV5-1 and TRBJ2-2; 10 bases line up with TRBD1. J was trimmed by 1 base and V by 0 bases; bases with no gene match: 6. From germline, CDR1 is SGHRS and CDR2 YFSETQ. This CDR3 region has 18 residues. The CDR3 region is CASSLALGQGQNTGELFF. The CDR3 nucleotides are TGCGCCAGCAGCTTGGCCTTGGGACAGGGGCAGAACACCGGGGAGCTGTTTTTT.

The rearrangement uses TRBV30 and TRBJ2-1; 7 bases are shared with TRBD1. V shed 3 bases, J shed 4 bases, and the junction held 9 bases outside the gene matches. Germline V gene lookup returns CDR1 GTSNPN and CDR2 SVGIG (reference sequence). CDR3 length: 15 residues. This chain's CDR3 is CAWSLPDRRYNEQFF. CDR3 DNA: TGTGCCTGGAGCCTCCCGGACAGGAGGTACAATGAGCAGTTCTTC. The full variable domain, with the rest looked up from reference TRBV30 and TRBJ2-1, is SQTIHQWPATLVQPVGSPLSLECTVEGTSNPNLYWYRQAAGRGLQLLFYSVGIGQISSEVPQNLSASRPQDRQFILSSKKLLLSDSGFYLCAWSLPDRRYNEQFFGPGTRLTVL.

This rearrangement joins TRBV6-5 to TRBJ2-5; 8 bases line up with TRBD1. The germline CDR1 and CDR2 sequences are MNHEY and SVGAGI. CDR3 length equals 14 residues. Unmatched junction bases numbered 5, after V lost 6 bases and J lost 2 bases. The CDR3 coding sequence is TGTGCCAGCAGCATAGACAGGGGTCAAGAGACCCAGTACTTC. Protein sequence: CASSIDRGQETQYF.

The chain is built from TRBV7-9 and TRBJ2-3; D perhaps matches TRBD2 (6 bases). The ends were cut back, 2 bases at V and 4 bases at J, with 13 bases in the middle. The CDR3 totals 15 residues. Germline assignment: CDR1 SEHNR and CDR2 FQNEAQ (reference sequence). The CDR3 DNA is TGTGCCAGCAGCTTACAAATAGCGGCGGCAGATACGCAGTATTTT. Its translation is CASSLQIAAADTQYF.

The rearrangement links TRBV18 to TRBJ1-3; D ambiguous. V lost 1 base and J 0 bases, leaving 7 bases between the germline ends. This CDR3 comprises 15 residues. Per germline, CDR1 KGHSH and CDR2 LQKENI. The CDR3 reads CASSPQEVSGNTIYF. The CDR3 DNA follows: TGTGCCAGCTCACCACAGGAGGTCTCTGGAAACACCATATATTTT.

The chain is built from TRBV5-1 and TRBJ2-7; D perhaps matches TRBD1 (5 bases). Germline V CDR1 and CDR2: SGHRS, YFSETQ. Trimming stripped 3 bases from V and 2 bases from J, with 9 bases between. The length of the CDR3 is 13 residues. In nucleotides, the CDR3 is TGCGCCAGCAGCTGGGAAGGGGCCTACGAGCAGTACTTC. It codes for CASSWEGAYEQYF.

V gene TRBV7-9 combines with J gene TRBJ2-5; the D gene is possibly TRBD1 (7 bases). The CDR3 runs 14 residues. Trimming pared 3 bases from V and 7 bases from J, leaving 15 bases between. Germline lookup yields CDR1 SEHNR and CDR2 FQNEAQ (reference sequence). CDR3 bases: TGTGCCAGCAGCTTTACAGACCAGGGGGGGACCCAGTACTTC. Protein: CASSFTDQGGTQYF. Filled out from reference TRBV7-9 and TRBJ2-5, the complete variable domain reads DTGVSQNPRHKITKRGQNVTFRCDPISEHNRLYWYRQTLGQGPEFLTYFQNEAQLEKSRLLSDRFSAERPKGSFSTLEIQRTEQGDSAMYLCASSFTDQGGTQYFGPGTRLLVL.

This chain uses TRBV2 with TRBJ1-5; D might be TRBD1 (6 bases). V was trimmed by 4 bases and J by 0 bases, leaving 7 bases between them. The germline CDR1 and CDR2 sequences are SNHLY and FYNNEI. The CDR3 runs to 14 residues. The CDR3 nucleotides read TGTGCCAGCAGTGGACAGGTTAGCAATCAGCCCCAGCATTTT. Translated: CASSGQVSNQPQHF.

The rearrangement links TRBV5-4 to TRBJ2-7, with D unresolved. From germline, CDR1 is SGHNT and CDR2 YYREEE (reference sequence). CDR3 length: 12 residues. Trimming stripped 3 bases from V and 1 base from J, with 5 bases between. The DNA of the CDR3 is TGTGCCAGCAGCTCTTCTTCCTACGAGCAGTACTTC. Residues: CASSSSSYEQYF.

The chain is built from TRBV30 and TRBJ2-3; TRBD1 might be the D (5 bases). V lost 7 bases and J 6 bases, leaving 8 bases between the germline ends. CDR3 length: 10 amino acids. Germline values: CDR1 GTSNPN, CDR2 SVGIG (reference sequence). The CDR3: CAFRQDTQYF. The CDR3 DNA sequence: TGTGCCTTCCGACAGGATACGCAGTATTTT.

The rearrangement uses TRBV6-4 and TRBJ1-5; TRBD1 might be the D (5 bases). CDR1 MRHNA and CDR2 SNTAGT come from the germline V gene. There are 14 residues in the CDR3. Trimming stripped 4 bases from V and 1 base from J, with 8 bases between. In nucleotides, the CDR3 is TGTGCCAGCAGTGGGGGGGGAAGCAATCAGCCCCAGCATTTT. Amino acid sequence: CASSGGGSNQPQHF.